The rows below give T cell receptor beta chains drawn from one sample of a study of T cells in Graves' hyperthyroidism and ophthalmopathy. TCRdb itself ran the multiplex PCR reads through MiXCR, one entry per CDR3 protein. The sample has 490,000 or so distinct CDR3 sequences, about 20% seen once. Sequenced input: blood. All receptors derive from a woman between 70 and 85 years old with Graves' ophthalmopathy. CDR3s include the opening cysteine and the closing phenylalanine or tryptophan. D genes are given only for firm matches. Part of the rows lack a size; the others show once, few, many or a class for expanded clones.

J: TRBJ2-2
size: -
V: TRBV12-3/TRBV12-4
D: TRBD1
DNA: TGTGCCAGCAGCGGGGGACAGGGGTATTTCGGGGAGCTGTTTTTT
CDR3: CASSGGQGYFGELFF

J: TRBJ2-7
size: few
V: TRBV10-3
D: TRBD2
DNA: TGTGCCATCAGTGCTAGCGGGGTAGGTGCCCACGAGCAGTACTTC
CDR3: CAISASGVGAHEQYF

J: TRBJ1-2
size: many
V: TRBV27
D: TRBD1
DNA: TGTGCCAGCAGTCAAGCGGACAGGGTTCCCAACTATGGCTACACCTTC
CDR3: CASSQADRVPNYGYTF

J: TRBJ1-1
size: -
V: TRBV9
D: -
DNA: TGTGCCAGCAGCAGTCGCAGGGGCATGAACACTGAAGCTTTCTTT
CDR3: CASSSRRGMNTEAFF

J: TRBJ2-7
size: -
V: TRBV6-2/TRBV6-3
D: TRBD2
DNA: TGTGCCAGCACCCGGGGGGTAGAGCAGTACTTC
CDR3: CASTRGVEQYF

J: TRBJ1-1
size: many
V: TRBV12-3/TRBV12-4
D: -
DNA: TGTGCCAGCAGGGGGTTCGGGGTCGCGAACACTGAAGCTTTCTTT
CDR3: CASRGFGVANTEAFF

J: TRBJ1-2
size: -
V: TRBV18
D: -
DNA: TGTGCCAGCTCACCCCGACAGGATCTTAACTATGGCTACACCTTC
CDR3: CASSPRQDLNYGYTF

J: TRBJ2-7
size: -
V: TRBV6-1
D: -
DNA: TGTGCCAGCAGTAGGGATGACAGGACCTCCTACGAGCAGTACTTC
CDR3: CASSRDDRTSYEQYF

J: TRBJ1-2
size: few
V: TRBV29-1
D: TRBD1
DNA: TGCAGCGTTGTGAAGGGACAGTATGGCTACACCTTC
CDR3: CSVVKGQYGYTF

J: TRBJ2-7
size: -
V: TRBV28
D: -
DNA: TGTGCCAGCAGTTTAGAACAGGGGGCGGGGGGGTACGAGCAGTACTTC
CDR3: CASSLEQGAGGYEQYF

J: TRBJ2-1
size: many
V: TRBV2
D: -
DNA: TGTGCCAGCAGTGATTCCGGCGGATGGGCGCGGAATGAGCAGTTCTTC
CDR3: CASSDSGGWARNEQFF

J: TRBJ2-1
size: -
V: TRBV5-4
D: TRBD2
DNA: TGTGCCAGCAGCCTAGGACTAGCGGGAATGGAGCAGTTCTTC
CDR3: CASSLGLAGMEQFF

J: TRBJ2-3
size: -
V: TRBV27
D: -
DNA: TGTGCCAGCAGTTTAGGGTTCGGCAGGGGAACAGATACGCAGTATTTT
CDR3: CASSLGFGRGTDTQYF

J: TRBJ1-1
size: -
V: TRBV6-2/TRBV6-3
D: -
DNA: TGTGCCGTCGGGAGGTCGGGTTACACTGAAGCTTTCTTT
CDR3: CAVGRSGYTEAFF

J: TRBJ1-1
size: few
V: TRBV28
D: TRBD1
DNA: TGTGCCAGCAGTCTAGGGGGCGCGGGTGAGAACACTGAAGCTTTCTTT
CDR3: CASSLGGAGENTEAFF

J: TRBJ2-5
size: many
V: TRBV7-2
D: TRBD2
DNA: TGTGCCAGCAGCCACCTTAGGACTAGCTCTCCCCAAGAGACCCAGTACTTC
CDR3: CASSHLRTSSPQETQYF

J: TRBJ2-3
size: -
V: TRBV5-1
D: -
DNA: TGCGCCAGCAGCTTCGAAGCGAGAAGCACAGATACGCAGTATTTT
CDR3: CASSFEARSTDTQYF

J: TRBJ1-2
size: many
V: TRBV28
D: -
DNA: TGTGCCAGCAGTGACCTGGTACGGCATGGCTACACCTTC
CDR3: CASSDLVRHGYTF

J: TRBJ2-7
size: few
V: TRBV28
D: -
DNA: TGTGCCAGCAGTCAGACCGGGACTTTCACCTACGAGCAGTACTTC
CDR3: CASSQTGTFTYEQYF